The next 14 T cell receptor beta chains were all read from a single sample in a study of shared clonotypes between healthy human individuals. TCRdb keeps only in-frame clones here, not all; method: immunoSEQ multiplex PCR. The table records 85,000 to 100,000 clones, 60% to 75% of them present only once. Sequencing used memory CD8+ T cells sorted from blood. Described subset: CD45RO+ cells pooled with CCR7-negative TemRA cells. These receptors came from a man aged 30 to 45 in good health.

The rearrangement links TRBV6-6 to TRBJ2-5, with D perhaps TRBD2 (6 bases). The CDR3 length is 15 residues. Germline loops: CDR1 MNHNY, CDR2 SVGAGI (reference sequence). V lost 6 bases and J lost 3, with 17 bases in between. The CDR3 DNA reads TGTGCCAGCAGGGCGCGGGGCGCAGGGAAAGAGACCCAGTACTTC. Amino acids: CASRARGAGKETQYF.

The V gene is TRBV27, the J gene TRBJ1-2, with a possible D match to TRBD1 (6 bases). CDR3 length: 14 amino acids. The germline V gene has CDR1 MNHEY and CDR2 SMNVEV (reference sequence). The V and J ends lost 3 bases and 5 bases respectively, with 13 bases between them. The CDR3 sequence: CASSFRGDFYGYTF. The CDR3 DNA reads as TGTGCCAGCAGTTTCAGGGGTGATTTTTATGGCTACACCTTC.

Of note for this clone: Additional DNA sequences in this sample encode the identical CDR3. The CDR3 coding sequence is TGTGCCAGCAGTTACTCTTCCTCCTACGAGCAGTACTTC. This gives the protein CASSYSSSYEQYF. V usage is TRBV6-6 and J usage is TRBJ2-7; D is ambiguous. V lost 0 bases and J 0 bases, leaving 3 bases between the germline ends. The CDR3 totals 13 residues. Germline values: CDR1 MNHNY, CDR2 SVGAGI (reference sequence).

The chain has TRBV7-6 and TRBJ2-2, with 7 bases aligning to TRBD2. Trimming removed 6 bases from V and 3 bases from J; junction bases left unmatched: 13. The CDR3 is 17 amino acids. Germline V gene lookup returns CDR1 SGHVS and CDR2 FNYEAQ. The CDR3 spells CASSYRAGVVDTGELFF. The CDR3 DNA follows: TGTGCCAGCAGTTACCGGGCGGGAGTAGTGGACACCGGGGAGCTGTTTTTT.

The chain is built from TRBV4-3 and TRBJ2-2; 8 bases are shared with TRBD2. This CDR3 is 15 amino acids long. Trimming removed 4 bases from V and 2 bases from J; junction bases left unmatched: 3. Germline loops: CDR1 LGHNA, CDR2 YSLEER. Here the CDR3 reads CASSLGLDNTGELFF. The CDR3 DNA follows: TGCGCCAGCAGCCTGGGACTAGATAACACCGGGGAGCTGTTTTTT.

The V call is TRBV28, the J call TRBJ1-2, with D possibly TRBD1 on 5 matching bases. V was shortened by 7 bases and J by 1 base, with 13 bases between the two germline ends. This CDR3 comprises 14 residues. Per the germline V gene, CDR1 is MDHEN and CDR2 is SYDVKM. The CDR3 DNA is TGTGCCAGCACTACGGGACTCTTTAACTATGGCTACACCTTC. Translated, it gives CASTTGLFNYGYTF.

The rearrangement links TRBV30 to TRBJ2-5; D gene ambiguous. The V end lost 4 bases, the J end lost 4 bases, and 13 bases lay between the germline ends. The CDR3 length is 13 residues. Germline CDR1 is GTSNPN and CDR2 is SVGIG (reference sequence). This chain's CDR3 is CAWKEVVPETQYF. The CDR3 DNA follows: TGTGCCTGGAAGGAAGTCGTCCCAGAGACCCAGTACTTC.

J is TRBJ2-3 and V is TRBV7-6; D possibly corresponds to TRBD2 (6 bases). V lost 5 bases to trimming and J lost 1 base, with 16 bases between them. The CDR3 totals 16 residues. Germline loops: CDR1 SGHVS, CDR2 FNYEAQ. This CDR3 reads CASSPARGTRTDTQYF. For the CDR3, the DNA is TGTGCCAGCAGCCCGGCGCGCGGGACCCGCACAGATACGCAGTATTTT.

The gene calls are TRBV6-1 and TRBJ2-3, with D perhaps TRBD1 or TRBD2 (5 bases each). Germline loops: CDR1 MNHNS, CDR2 SASEGT. Trimming removed 3 bases from V and 1 base from J, with 8 bases in between. The CDR3 consists of 14 residues. CDR3 nucleotides: TGTGCCAGCAGTGAGGGGGTTGGCACAGATACGCAGTATTTT. Translation gives CASSEGVGTDTQYF.

The chain joins TRBV5-4 to TRBJ2-2; D gene uncertain. The CDR3 loop spans 12 amino acids. Trimming removed 4 bases from V and 7 bases from J, with 8 bases in between. Germline values: CDR1 SGHNT, CDR2 YYREEE (reference sequence). The CDR3: CASSPQVGELFF. CDR3 sequence (DNA): TGTGCCAGCAGCCCCCAAGTCGGGGAGCTGTTTTTT.

J is TRBJ2-7 and V is TRBV6-1, with 9 bases aligning to TRBD1. The V segment lost 0 bases and the J segment 6 bases; nucleotides outside the gene matches: 6. This CDR3 comprises 15 residues. Germline V lookup: CDR1 MNHNS, CDR2 SASEGT. In DNA form, the CDR3 reads TGTGCCAGCAGTGAAGCGGGACAGGGAAGGGGCGAGCAGTACTTC. Translating gives CASSEAGQGRGEQYF.

The chain employs TRBV18 and TRBJ2-1, with D perhaps matching TRBD1 or TRBD2 (5 bases each). V dropped 3 bases and J dropped 4 bases, with 16 bases sitting between them. Per germline, CDR1 KGHSH and CDR2 LQKENI. This CDR3 region has 16 residues. CDR3 in DNA: TGTGCCAGCTCACCCAGCCAGTCTGGGGGTTACAATGAGCAGTTCTTC. Its translation: CASSPSQSGGYNEQFF.

This rearrangement joins TRBV7-9 to TRBJ2-3, with 8 bases identical to TRBD2. Germline assignment: CDR1 SEHNR and CDR2 FQNEAQ (reference sequence). The CDR3 spans 17 residues. Germline trimming cut 4 bases from V and 4 bases from J; bases unmatched to any gene: 13. CDR3 in amino acids: CASSSRLARPLADTQYF. CDR3 DNA sequence: TGTGCCAGCAGCTCACGACTAGCGAGGCCCCTAGCAGATACGCAGTATTTT.

V is TRBV9 and J is TRBJ2-7; the match to TRBD2 covers 10 bases. The V segment lost 3 bases and the J segment 7 bases; nucleotides outside the gene matches: 16. The germline V gene encodes CDR1 SGDLS and CDR2 YYNGEE. This CDR3 comprises 17 residues. CDR3 in DNA: TGTGCCAGCAGCGCGTCCCGTAGCGGGAGGAACTTTAGGGAGCAGTACTTC. It encodes CASSASRSGRNFREQYF.